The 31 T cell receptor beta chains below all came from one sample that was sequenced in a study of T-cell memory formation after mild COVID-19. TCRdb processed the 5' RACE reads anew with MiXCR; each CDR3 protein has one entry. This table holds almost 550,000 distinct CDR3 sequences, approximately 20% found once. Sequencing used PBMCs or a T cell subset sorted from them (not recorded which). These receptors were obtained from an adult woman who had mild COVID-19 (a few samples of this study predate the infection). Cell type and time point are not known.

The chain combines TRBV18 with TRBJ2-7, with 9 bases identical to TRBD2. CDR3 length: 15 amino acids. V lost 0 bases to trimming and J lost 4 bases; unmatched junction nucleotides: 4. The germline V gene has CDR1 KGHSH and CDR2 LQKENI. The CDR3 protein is CASSPPSGGPYEQYF. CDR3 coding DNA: TGTGCCAGCTCACCACCTAGCGGGGGACCGTACGAGCAGTACTTC.

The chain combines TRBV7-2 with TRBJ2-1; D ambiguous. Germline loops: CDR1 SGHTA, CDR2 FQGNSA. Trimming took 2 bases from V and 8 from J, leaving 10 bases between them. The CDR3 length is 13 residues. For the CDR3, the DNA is TGTGCCAGCAGCTTATGGGTTACGTATGAGCAGTTCTTC. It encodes CASSLWVTYEQFF.

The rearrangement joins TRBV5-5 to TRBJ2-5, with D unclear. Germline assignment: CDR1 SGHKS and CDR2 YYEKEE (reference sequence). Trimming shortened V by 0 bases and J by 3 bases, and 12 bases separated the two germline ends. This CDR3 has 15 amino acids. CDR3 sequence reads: CASSLENVLKETQYF. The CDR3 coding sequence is TGTGCCAGCAGCTTGGAAAACGTCTTAAAAGAGACCCAGTACTTC.

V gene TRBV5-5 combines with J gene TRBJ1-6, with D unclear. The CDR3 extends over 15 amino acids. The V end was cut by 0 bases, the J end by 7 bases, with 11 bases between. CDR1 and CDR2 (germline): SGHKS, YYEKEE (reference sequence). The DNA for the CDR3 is TGTGCCAGCAGCTTGGACCTGCCCACCAATTCACCCCTCCACTTT. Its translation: CASSLDLPTNSPLHF.

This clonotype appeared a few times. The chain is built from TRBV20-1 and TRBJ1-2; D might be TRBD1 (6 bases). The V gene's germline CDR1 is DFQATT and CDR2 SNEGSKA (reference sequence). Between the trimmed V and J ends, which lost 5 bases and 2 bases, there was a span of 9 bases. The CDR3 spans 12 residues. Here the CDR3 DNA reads TGCAGTGCTGTAACAGGGAACTATGGCTACACCTTC. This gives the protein CSAVTGNYGYTF.

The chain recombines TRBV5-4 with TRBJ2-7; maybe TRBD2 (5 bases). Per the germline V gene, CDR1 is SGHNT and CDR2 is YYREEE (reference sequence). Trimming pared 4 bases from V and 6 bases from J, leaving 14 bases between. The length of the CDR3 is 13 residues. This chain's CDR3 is CASSPPGSGEQYF. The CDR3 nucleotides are TGTGCCAGCAGCCCTCCGGGGTCGGGCGAGCAGTACTTC.

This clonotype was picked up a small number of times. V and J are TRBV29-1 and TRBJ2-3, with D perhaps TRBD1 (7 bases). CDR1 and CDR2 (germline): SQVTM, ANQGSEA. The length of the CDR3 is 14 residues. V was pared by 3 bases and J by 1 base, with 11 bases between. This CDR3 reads CSVDRGVGTDTQYF. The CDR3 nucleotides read TGCAGCGTTGACAGGGGGGTAGGCACAGATACGCAGTATTTT.

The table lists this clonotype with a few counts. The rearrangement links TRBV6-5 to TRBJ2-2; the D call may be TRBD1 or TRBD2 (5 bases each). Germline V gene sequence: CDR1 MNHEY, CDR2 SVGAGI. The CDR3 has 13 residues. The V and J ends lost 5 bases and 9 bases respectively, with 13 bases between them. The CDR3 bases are TGTGCCAGCAGTCGCCCCGGGACCCGGGAGCTGTTTTTT. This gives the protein CASSRPGTRELFF.

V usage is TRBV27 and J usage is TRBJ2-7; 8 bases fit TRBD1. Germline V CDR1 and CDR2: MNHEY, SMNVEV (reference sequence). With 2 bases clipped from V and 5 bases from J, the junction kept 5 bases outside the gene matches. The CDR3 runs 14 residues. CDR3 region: CASSLVQGGDEQYF. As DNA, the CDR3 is TGTGCCAGCAGTTTAGTACAGGGGGGCGACGAGCAGTACTTC.

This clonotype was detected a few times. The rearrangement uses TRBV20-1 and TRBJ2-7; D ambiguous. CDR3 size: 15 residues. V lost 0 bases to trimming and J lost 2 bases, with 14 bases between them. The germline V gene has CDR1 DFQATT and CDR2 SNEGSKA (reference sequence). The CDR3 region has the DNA TGCAGTGCTAGAGATAAGGACGGAACCCCCTACGAGCAGTACTTC. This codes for CSARDKDGTPYEQYF.

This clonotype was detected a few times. The CDR3 DNA follows: TGTGCCAGCAGCTTAGGTGGAGCTGGAAACACCATATATTTT. Amino acids: CASSLGGAGNTIYF. The chain has TRBV7-6 and TRBJ1-3; D is undetermined. The germline CDR1 and CDR2 sequences are SGHVS and FNYEAQ. The CDR3 totals 14 residues. The V end was cut by 1 base, the J end by 2 bases, with 6 bases between.

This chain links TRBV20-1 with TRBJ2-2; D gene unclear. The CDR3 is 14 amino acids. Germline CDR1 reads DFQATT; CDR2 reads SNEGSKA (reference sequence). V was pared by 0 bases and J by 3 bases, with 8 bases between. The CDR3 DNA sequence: TGCAGTGCTAGAGAGGAAACCTACACCGGGGAGCTGTTTTTT. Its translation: CSAREETYTGELFF.

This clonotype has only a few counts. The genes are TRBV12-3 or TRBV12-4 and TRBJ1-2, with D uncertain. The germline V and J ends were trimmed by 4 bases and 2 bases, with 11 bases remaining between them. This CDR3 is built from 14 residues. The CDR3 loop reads CASSYTLENYGYTF. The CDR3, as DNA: TGTGCCAGCAGTTACACACTGGAGAACTATGGCTACACCTTC.

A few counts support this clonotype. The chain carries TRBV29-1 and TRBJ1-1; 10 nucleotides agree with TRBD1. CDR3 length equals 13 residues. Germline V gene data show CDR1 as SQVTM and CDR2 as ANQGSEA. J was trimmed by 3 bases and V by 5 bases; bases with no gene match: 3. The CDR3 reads CSVTGTGDTEAFF. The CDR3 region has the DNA TGCAGCGTTACCGGGACAGGGGACACTGAAGCTTTCTTT.

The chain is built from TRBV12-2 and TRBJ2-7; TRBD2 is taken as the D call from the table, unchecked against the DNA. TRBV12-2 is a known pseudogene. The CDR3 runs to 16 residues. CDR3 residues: CASRLGPRGYSYEQYF. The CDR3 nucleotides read TGTGCAAGTCGGTTGGGTCCCAGGGGCTACTCCTACGAGCAGTACTTC.

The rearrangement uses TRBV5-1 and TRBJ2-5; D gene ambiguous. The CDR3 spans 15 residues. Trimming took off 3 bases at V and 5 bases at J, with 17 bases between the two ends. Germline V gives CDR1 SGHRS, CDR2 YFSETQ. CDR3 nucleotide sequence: TGCGCCAGCAGCTACAATACCCGATCATCGGAGACCCAGTACTTC. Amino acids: CASSYNTRSSETQYF.

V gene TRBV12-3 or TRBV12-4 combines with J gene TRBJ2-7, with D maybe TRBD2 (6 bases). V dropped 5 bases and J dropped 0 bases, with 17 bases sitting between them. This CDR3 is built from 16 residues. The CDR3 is CASSPGVSRSSYEQYF. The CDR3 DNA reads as TGTGCCAGCAGTCCGGGAGTATCCAGGAGCTCCTACGAGCAGTACTTC.

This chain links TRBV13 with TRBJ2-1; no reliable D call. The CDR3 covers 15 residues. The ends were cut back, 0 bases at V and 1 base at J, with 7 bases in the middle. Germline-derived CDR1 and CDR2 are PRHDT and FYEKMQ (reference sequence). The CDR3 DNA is TGTGCCAGCAGCTTAGGCCGACGGTCCTACAATGAGCAGTTCTTC. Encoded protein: CASSLGRRSYNEQFF.

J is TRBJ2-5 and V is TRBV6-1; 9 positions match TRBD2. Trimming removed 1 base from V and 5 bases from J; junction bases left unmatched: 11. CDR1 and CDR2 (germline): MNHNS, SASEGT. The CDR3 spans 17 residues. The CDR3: CASSEGLTSGLGETQYF. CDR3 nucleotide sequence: TGTGCCAGCAGTGAAGGGTTAACTAGCGGGCTCGGGGAGACCCAGTACTTC.

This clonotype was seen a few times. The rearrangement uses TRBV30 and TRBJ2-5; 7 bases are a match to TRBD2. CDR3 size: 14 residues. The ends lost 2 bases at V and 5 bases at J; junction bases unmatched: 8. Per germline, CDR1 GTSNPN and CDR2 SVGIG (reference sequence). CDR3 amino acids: CAWSIAGEWETQYF. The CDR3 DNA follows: TGTGCCTGGAGTATCGCGGGAGAATGGGAGACCCAGTACTTC.

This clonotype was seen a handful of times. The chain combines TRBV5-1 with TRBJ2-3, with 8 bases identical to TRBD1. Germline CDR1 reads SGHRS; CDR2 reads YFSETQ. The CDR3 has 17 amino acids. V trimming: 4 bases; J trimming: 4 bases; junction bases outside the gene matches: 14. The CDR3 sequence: CASSPEIGQGYSDTQYF. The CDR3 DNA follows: TGCGCCAGCAGCCCCGAAATTGGACAGGGATACTCAGATACGCAGTATTTT.

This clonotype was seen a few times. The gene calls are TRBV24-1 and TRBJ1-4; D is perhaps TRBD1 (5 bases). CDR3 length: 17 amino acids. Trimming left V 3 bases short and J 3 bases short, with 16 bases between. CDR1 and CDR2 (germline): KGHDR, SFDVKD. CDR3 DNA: TGTGCCACCAGTGATCCCCAAACTGGGGCGGCTAATGAAAAACTGTTTTTT. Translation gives CATSDPQTGAANEKLFF.

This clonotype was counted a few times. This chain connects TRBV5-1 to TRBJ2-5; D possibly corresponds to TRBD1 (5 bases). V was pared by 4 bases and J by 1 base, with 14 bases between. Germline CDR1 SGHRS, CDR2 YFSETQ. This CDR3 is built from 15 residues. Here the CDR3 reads CASSLTPGPQETQYF. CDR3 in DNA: TGCGCCAGCAGCCTGACACCAGGGCCCCAAGAGACCCAGTACTTC.

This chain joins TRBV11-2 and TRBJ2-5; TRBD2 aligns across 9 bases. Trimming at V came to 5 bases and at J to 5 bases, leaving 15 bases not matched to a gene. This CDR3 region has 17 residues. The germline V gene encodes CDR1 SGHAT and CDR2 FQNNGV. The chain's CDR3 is CASSPGSTSGWGETQYF. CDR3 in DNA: TGTGCCAGCAGCCCTGGGTCTACTAGCGGGTGGGGGGAGACCCAGTACTTC.

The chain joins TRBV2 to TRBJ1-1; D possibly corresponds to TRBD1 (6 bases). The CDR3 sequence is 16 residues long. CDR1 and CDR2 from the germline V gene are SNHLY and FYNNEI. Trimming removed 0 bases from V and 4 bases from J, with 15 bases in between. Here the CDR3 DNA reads TGTGCCAGCAGTGAAGCGCGGGGGGCGGTCGGCACTGAAGCTTTCTTT. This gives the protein CASSEARGAVGTEAFF.

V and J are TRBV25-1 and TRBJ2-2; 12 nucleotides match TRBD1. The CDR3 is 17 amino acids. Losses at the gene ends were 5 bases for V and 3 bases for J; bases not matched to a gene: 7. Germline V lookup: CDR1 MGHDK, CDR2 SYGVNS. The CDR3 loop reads CASSRTWDRGHTGELFF. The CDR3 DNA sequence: TGTGCCAGCAGTCGGACCTGGGACAGGGGGCACACCGGGGAGCTGTTTTTT.

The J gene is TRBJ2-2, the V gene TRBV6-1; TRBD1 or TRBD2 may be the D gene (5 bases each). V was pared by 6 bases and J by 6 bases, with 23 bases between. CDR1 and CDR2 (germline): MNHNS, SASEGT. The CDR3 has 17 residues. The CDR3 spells CASRRFGSGSLAGELFF. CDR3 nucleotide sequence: TGTGCCAGCAGGAGGTTCGGGTCAGGGAGTTTGGCCGGGGAGCTGTTTTTT.

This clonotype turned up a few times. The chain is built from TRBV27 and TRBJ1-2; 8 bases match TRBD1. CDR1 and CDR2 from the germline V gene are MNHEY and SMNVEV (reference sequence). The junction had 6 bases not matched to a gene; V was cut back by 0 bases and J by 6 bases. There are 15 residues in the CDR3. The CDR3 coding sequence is TGTGCCAGCAGTTTATCGTGGGGACAGGTGAATGGCTACACCTTC. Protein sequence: CASSLSWGQVNGYTF.

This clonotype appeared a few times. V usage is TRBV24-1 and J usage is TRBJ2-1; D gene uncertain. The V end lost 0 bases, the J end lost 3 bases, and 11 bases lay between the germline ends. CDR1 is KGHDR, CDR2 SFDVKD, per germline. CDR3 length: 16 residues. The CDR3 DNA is TGTGCCACCAGTGATTTGGAAGGGCATGGCTACAATGAGCAGTTCTTC. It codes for CATSDLEGHGYNEQFF.

In DNA form, the CDR3 reads TGCAGTGCTAGAGACCCGAGACCTACAGGGAGTGAAGCTTTCTTT. It yields the protein CSARDPRPTGSEAFF. V is TRBV20-1 and J is TRBJ1-1; D may be TRBD1 (6 bases). CDR1 DFQATT and CDR2 SNEGSKA come from the germline V gene (reference sequence). This CDR3 region has 15 residues. V was pared by 0 bases and J by 7 bases, with 18 bases between.

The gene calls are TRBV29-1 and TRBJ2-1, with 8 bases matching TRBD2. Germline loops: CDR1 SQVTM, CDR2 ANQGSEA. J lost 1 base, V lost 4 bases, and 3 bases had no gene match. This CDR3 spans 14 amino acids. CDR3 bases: TGCAGCGTTGCGGCTAGCGGGTCCTACAATGAGCAGTTCTTC. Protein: CSVAASGSYNEQFF.